This TCR beta chain was profiled in a study of blood T cell repertoires in COVID-19. Data came from immunoSEQ multiplex PCR; TCRdb stores just in-frame clones and leaves some out. The sample holds 190,000 or so clones; less than 80% are singletons and the top ten take about 13%. Trimming cost V 5 bases and J 5 bases, with 11 bases left between them. The CDR3 contains 13 residues. Germline CDR1 SGHTA, CDR2 FQGNSA. This clonotype was obtained from a man aged 50 to 59 who had recovered from COVID-19. What was sequenced was peripheral blood. The V call is TRBV7-2, the J call TRBJ2-3, with unresolved D. CDR3 bases: TGTGCCAGCAGCGTCGCGACTGTAGATACGCAGTATTTT. Its protein is CASSVATVDTQYF.